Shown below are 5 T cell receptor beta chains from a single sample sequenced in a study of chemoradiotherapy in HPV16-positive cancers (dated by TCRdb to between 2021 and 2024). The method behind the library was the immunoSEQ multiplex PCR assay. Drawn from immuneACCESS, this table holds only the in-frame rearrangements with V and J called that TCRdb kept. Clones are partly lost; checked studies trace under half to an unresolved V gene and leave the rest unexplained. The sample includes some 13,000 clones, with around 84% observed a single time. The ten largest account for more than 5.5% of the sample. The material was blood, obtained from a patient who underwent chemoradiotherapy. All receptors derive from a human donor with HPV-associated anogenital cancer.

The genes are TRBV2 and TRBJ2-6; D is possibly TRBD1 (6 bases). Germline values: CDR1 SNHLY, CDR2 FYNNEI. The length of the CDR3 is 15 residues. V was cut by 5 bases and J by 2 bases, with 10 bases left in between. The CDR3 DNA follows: TGTGCCAGCAGTCTAACAGGGACTGGGGCCAACGTCCTGACTTTC. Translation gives CASSLTGTGANVLTF.

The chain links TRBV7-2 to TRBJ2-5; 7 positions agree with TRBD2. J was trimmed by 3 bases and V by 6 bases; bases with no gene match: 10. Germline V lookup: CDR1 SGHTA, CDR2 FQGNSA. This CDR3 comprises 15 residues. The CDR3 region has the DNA TGTGCCAGCAGAAAACTAGCGCGGACGGAAGAGACCCAGTACTTC. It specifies CASRKLARTEETQYF.

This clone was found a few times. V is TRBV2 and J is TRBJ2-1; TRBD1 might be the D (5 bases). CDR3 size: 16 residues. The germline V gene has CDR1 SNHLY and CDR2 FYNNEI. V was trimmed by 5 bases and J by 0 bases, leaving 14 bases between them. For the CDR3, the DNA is TGTGCCAGCAGTCAGATAGGGGTTAGCTCCTACAATGAGCAGTTCTTC. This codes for CASSQIGVSSYNEQFF.

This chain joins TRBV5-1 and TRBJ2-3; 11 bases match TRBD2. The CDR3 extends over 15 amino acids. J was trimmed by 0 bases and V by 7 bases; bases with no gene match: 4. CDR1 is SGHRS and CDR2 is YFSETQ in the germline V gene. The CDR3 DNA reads TGCGCCAGCCTCGGGACTAGCGGAAGCACAGATACGCAGTATTTT. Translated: CASLGTSGSTDTQYF.

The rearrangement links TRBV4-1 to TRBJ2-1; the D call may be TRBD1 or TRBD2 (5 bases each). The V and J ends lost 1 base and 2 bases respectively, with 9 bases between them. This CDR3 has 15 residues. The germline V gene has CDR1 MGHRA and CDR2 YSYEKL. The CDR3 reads CASSQAGAAYNEQFF. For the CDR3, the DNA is TGCGCCAGCAGCCAAGCCGGGGCCGCCTACAATGAGCAGTTCTTC.